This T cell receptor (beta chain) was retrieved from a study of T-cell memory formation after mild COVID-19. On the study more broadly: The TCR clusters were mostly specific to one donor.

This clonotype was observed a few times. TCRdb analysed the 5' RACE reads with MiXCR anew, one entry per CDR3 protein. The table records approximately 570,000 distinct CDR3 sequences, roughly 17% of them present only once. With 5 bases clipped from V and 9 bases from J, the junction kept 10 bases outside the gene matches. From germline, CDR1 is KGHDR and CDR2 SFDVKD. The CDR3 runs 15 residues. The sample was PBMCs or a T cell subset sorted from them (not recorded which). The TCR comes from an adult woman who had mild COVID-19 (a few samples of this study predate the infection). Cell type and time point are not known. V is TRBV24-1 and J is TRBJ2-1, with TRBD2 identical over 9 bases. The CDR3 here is CATSAPTGLAGEQFF. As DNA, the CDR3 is TGTGCCACCAGTGCCCCGACGGGACTAGCTGGTGAGCAGTTCTTC.